The 2 T cell receptor beta chains reported below all come from one sample, sequenced in a study of OX40 agonist ivuxolimab in advanced cancers. Some clones are missing from TCRdb's copy, which holds only in-frame ones; the method was immunoSEQ multiplex PCR. The table has roughly 70,000 clones, more than 80% seen once. Sequenced here: CD4+ or CD8+ T cells sorted from blood, sampled in a trial of the OX40 agonist ivuxolimab. Source of these receptors: an adult with an advanced solid tumor such as melanoma, head and neck, liver or kidney cancer.

The chain links TRBV10-3 to TRBJ2-5; 7 positions match TRBD2. This CDR3 contains 13 residues. Germline trimming cut 10 bases from V and 4 bases from J; bases unmatched to any gene: 9. Germline V gives CDR1 ENHRY, CDR2 SYGVKD. CDR3 bases: TGTGCCACCCTCCGCGGGGAGGGAGAGACCCAGTACTTC. Protein product: CATLRGEGETQYF.

This chain joins TRBV2 and TRBJ1-2, with D unclear. V lost 0 bases to trimming and J lost 5 bases, with 4 bases between them. Germline lookup yields CDR1 SNHLY and CDR2 FYNNEI. This CDR3 contains 12 residues. The CDR3 protein is CASSEAPYGYTF. DNA for the CDR3: TGTGCCAGCAGTGAAGCTCCTTATGGCTACACCTTC.